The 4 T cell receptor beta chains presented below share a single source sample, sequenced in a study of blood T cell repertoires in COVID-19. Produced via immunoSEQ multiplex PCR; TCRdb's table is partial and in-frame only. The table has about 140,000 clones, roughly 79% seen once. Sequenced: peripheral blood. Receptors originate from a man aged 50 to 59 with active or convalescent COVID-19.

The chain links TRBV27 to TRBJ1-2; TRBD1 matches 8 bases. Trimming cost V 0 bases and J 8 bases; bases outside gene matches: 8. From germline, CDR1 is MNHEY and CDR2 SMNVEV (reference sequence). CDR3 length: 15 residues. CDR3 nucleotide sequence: TGTGCCAGCAGTTTATCGGCGACAGGGGCGGGGGGCTACACCTTC. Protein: CASSLSATGAGGYTF.

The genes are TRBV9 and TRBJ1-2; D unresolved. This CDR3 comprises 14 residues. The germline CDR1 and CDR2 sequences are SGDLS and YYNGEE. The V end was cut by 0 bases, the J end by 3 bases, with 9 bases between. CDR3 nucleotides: TGTGCCAGCAGCGTAGATGGAGGGTACTATGGCTACACCTTC. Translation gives CASSVDGGYYGYTF.

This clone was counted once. The CDR3, as DNA: TGTGCCAGCAGTATGGACAGGGCCCTGGTTGAGCAGTTCTTC. It yields the protein CASSMDRALVEQFF. This rearrangement joins TRBV2 to TRBJ2-1; 8 positions agree with TRBD1. Per the germline V gene, CDR1 is SNHLY and CDR2 is FYNNEI. The CDR3 runs to 14 residues. Trimming removed 5 bases from V and 9 bases from J; junction bases left unmatched: 9.

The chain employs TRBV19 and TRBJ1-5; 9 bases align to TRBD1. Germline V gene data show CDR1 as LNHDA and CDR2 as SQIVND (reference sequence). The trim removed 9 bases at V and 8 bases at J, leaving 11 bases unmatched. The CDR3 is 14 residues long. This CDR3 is CASHGQGQAKPQHF. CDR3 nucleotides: TGTGCCAGCCACGGACAGGGGCAGGCGAAGCCCCAGCATTTT.